This T cell receptor beta chain originates from a study of T cells of healthy individuals. Many counts were recorded for this clonotype. A single record per CDR3 protein comes from TCRdb applying MiXCR to the 5' RACE reads. The profile shows 85,000 to 100,000 distinct CDR3 sequences, 17% of them singletons. The V gene lost 0 bases and the J gene lost 6 bases, with 11 bases spanning the gap. This CDR3 is built from 14 residues. The germline V gene has CDR1 SGHTA and CDR2 FQGNSA. The chain recombines TRBV7-2 with TRBJ1-1; D ambiguous. This TCR came from a human donor in good health. CDR3 in amino acids: CASSLALLTAEAFF. In DNA form, the CDR3 reads TGTGCCAGCAGCTTAGCGCTATTGACGGCTGAAGCTTTCTTT.